Listed here are 29 T cell receptor beta chains from one sample, sequenced in a study of blood T cell repertoires in COVID-19. Here immunoSEQ multiplex PCR was the method, and the copy in TCRdb shows in-frame clones only, minus some. The table shows over 130,000 clones, with roughly 80% occurring only once. Sample: peripheral blood. All receptors derive from a human donor in a cohort sampled during active COVID-19.

V and J are TRBV3-1 (or the pseudogene TRBV3-2) and TRBJ1-1; D may be TRBD1 (6 bases). V was cut by 7 bases and J by 1 base, with 10 bases left in between. Germline loops: CDR1 LGHDT, CDR2 YNNKEL (reference sequence). The CDR3 has 13 residues. CDR3 protein: CASTRTANTEAFF. The CDR3 bases are TGTGCCAGCACCCGGACAGCGAACACTGAAGCTTTCTTT.

V and J are TRBV7-9 and TRBJ2-7, with 8 bases matching TRBD1. Germline loops: CDR1 SEHNR, CDR2 FQNEAQ (reference sequence). This CDR3 is built from 15 residues. With V trimmed by 4 bases and J by 2 bases, 7 bases remained unmatched. CDR3 amino acids: CASSSRQGKTYEQYF. The DNA for the CDR3 is TGTGCCAGCAGCTCGCGACAGGGGAAAACCTACGAGCAGTACTTC.

The chain recombines TRBV2 with TRBJ1-1, with D possibly matching TRBD1 (6 bases). The CDR3 extends over 14 amino acids. V was clipped by 5 bases and J by 1 base, with 11 bases between them. Germline assignment: CDR1 SNHLY and CDR2 FYNNEI. CDR3 protein: CASSIRQENTEAFF. CDR3 DNA sequence: TGTGCCAGCAGTATTCGACAGGAGAACACTGAAGCTTTCTTT.

J is TRBJ2-7 and V is TRBV5-1; D may be TRBD1 (6 bases). The CDR3 has 15 amino acids. Germline V gene data show CDR1 as SGHRS and CDR2 as YFSETQ. V lost 4 bases and J 5 bases, leaving 19 bases between the germline ends. The CDR3 is CASSLESQGSHEQYF. CDR3 nucleotide sequence: TGCGCCAGCAGCCTAGAATCACAGGGTTCCCACGAGCAGTACTTC.

The chain employs TRBV7-2 and TRBJ2-3; 9 positions match TRBD2. V shed 6 bases and J 0 bases; nucleotides not matched to a gene: 4. The germline gives CDR1 SGHTA, CDR2 FQGNSA. The CDR3 contains 15 residues. The CDR3 bases are TGTGCCAGCAGACCCCTAGCGGGGAGCACAGATACGCAGTATTTT. This sequence encodes CASRPLAGSTDTQYF.

This clone came up a few times. The V and J genes are TRBV9 and TRBJ1-3; the D gene is possibly TRBD1 (5 bases). Germline CDR1 is SGDLS and CDR2 is YYNGEE. With 0 bases removed from V and 0 bases from J, the gap between germline ends came to 13 bases. The CDR3 has 17 residues. The CDR3 bases are TGTGCCAGCAGCGTAGCTCCGGGGGGTCTCTCTGGAAACACCATATATTTT. Translating gives CASSVAPGGLSGNTIYF.

This chain connects TRBV11-2 to TRBJ2-5; TRBD2 might be the D (5 bases). Trimming removed 6 bases from V and 5 bases from J, with 19 bases in between. The CDR3 sequence is 15 residues long. Germline V gene data show CDR1 as SGHAT and CDR2 as FQNNGV. The CDR3 here is CASSSGVLPGETQYF. CDR3 in DNA: TGTGCCAGCAGTTCCGGAGTCCTCCCGGGGGAGACCCAGTACTTC.

This rearrangement joins TRBV19 to TRBJ1-5; the match to TRBD1 covers 8 bases. The J segment lost 6 bases and the V segment lost 10 bases, leaving 8 bases of the junction unmatched. The germline V gene has CDR1 LNHDA and CDR2 SQIVND (reference sequence). The CDR3 has 13 amino acids. CDR3 in amino acids: CATGQGMVQPQHF. CDR3 bases: TGTGCCACAGGACAGGGTATGGTTCAGCCCCAGCATTTT.

The chain combines TRBV7-8 with TRBJ2-3; D is perhaps TRBD2 (5 bases). The ends were cut back, 8 bases at V and 1 base at J, with 19 bases in the middle. Germline CDR1 and CDR2: SGHVS and FQNEAQ. The CDR3 extends over 16 amino acids. Here the CDR3 DNA reads TGTGCCAGCCTACGGGGATCCCTCCGTGGCACAGATACGCAGTATTTT. Protein product: CASLRGSLRGTDTQYF.

The rearrangement links TRBV7-6 to TRBJ2-3; 7 positions match TRBD1. CDR1 is SGHVS, CDR2 FNYEAQ, per germline. Trimming at V came to 5 bases and at J to 5 bases, leaving 13 bases not matched to a gene. The CDR3 spans 16 residues. The CDR3: CASSPRQGKGQDTQYF. DNA for the CDR3: TGTGCCAGCAGCCCGAGACAGGGAAAGGGCCAAGATACGCAGTATTTT.

CDR3 residues: CASSKSSWGQKNTEAFF. CDR3 in DNA: TGTGCCAGTAGTAAGTCTTCCTGGGGCCAGAAGAACACTGAAGCTTTCTTT. This chain joins TRBV19 and TRBJ1-1, with D possibly being TRBD1 (5 bases). V was clipped by 4 bases and J by 1 base, with 19 bases between them. CDR1 LNHDA and CDR2 SQIVND come from the germline V gene (reference sequence). The CDR3 runs 17 residues.

The chain employs TRBV5-1 and TRBJ2-3, with TRBD2 matching 9 bases. V lost 5 bases, J lost 3 bases, and 7 bases stayed unmatched. The CDR3 sequence is 15 residues long. The germline CDR1 and CDR2 sequences are SGHRS and YFSETQ. The CDR3 region is CASRAGTSSTDTQYF. In DNA, the CDR3 is TGCGCCAGCAGGGCCGGGACTAGCTCGACAGATACGCAGTATTTT.

The rearrangement uses TRBV7-9 and TRBJ2-3; 10 positions agree with TRBD2. V lost 5 bases to trimming and J lost 4 bases; unmatched junction nucleotides: 6. Germline CDR1 SEHNR, CDR2 FQNEAQ (reference sequence). CDR3 length: 15 residues. CDR3: CASSAGTSEADTQYF. The CDR3 bases are TGTGCCAGCAGCGCAGGGACTAGCGAGGCAGATACGCAGTATTTT.

The rearrangement uses TRBV4-1 and TRBJ2-3; 8 nucleotides align to TRBD2. This CDR3 has 15 amino acids. The germline V gene has CDR1 MGHRA and CDR2 YSYEKL. V gave up 4 bases and J gave up 4 bases; unmatched junction bases: 7. CDR3 region: CASSPSGTRPDTQYF. In nucleotides, the CDR3 is TGCGCCAGCAGCCCATCCGGGACTAGGCCAGATACGCAGTATTTT.

The chain uses TRBV5-1 and TRBJ2-7; 9 bases align to TRBD1. Germline lookup yields CDR1 SGHRS and CDR2 YFSETQ. Germline trimming cut 3 bases from V and 6 bases from J; bases unmatched to any gene: 7. The CDR3 totals 14 residues. The CDR3 here is CASSSSGTGLEQYF. CDR3 nucleotides: TGCGCCAGCAGCTCTTCCGGGACAGGGCTCGAGCAGTACTTC.

V and J are TRBV2 and TRBJ1-2; maybe TRBD1 (6 bases). The CDR3 is 14 amino acids. Trimming left V 2 bases short and J 7 bases short, with 14 bases between. The germline gives CDR1 SNHLY, CDR2 FYNNEI. CDR3 coding DNA: TGTGCCAGCAGTGAATGGGACAAAAGGTCTGGCTACACCTTC. Its protein product is CASSEWDKRSGYTF.

The V gene is TRBV6-4, the J gene TRBJ2-1; 8 bases line up with TRBD1. The CDR3 covers 16 residues. Germline V lookup: CDR1 MRHNA, CDR2 SNTAGT. V shed 3 bases and J 7 bases; nucleotides not matched to a gene: 11. The CDR3 sequence is CASSDTGQVPSNEQFF. CDR3 nucleotide sequence: TGTGCCAGCAGTGATACGGGACAGGTCCCCTCGAATGAGCAGTTCTTC.

The chain has TRBV3-1 (or the pseudogene TRBV3-2) and TRBJ1-1; TRBD1 is a possible D gene (6 bases). Germline V gene data show CDR1 as LGHDT and CDR2 as YNNKEL (reference sequence). This CDR3 comprises 17 residues. V gave up 2 bases and J gave up 2 bases, with 18 bases separating them. DNA of the CDR3: TGTGCCAGCAGCCAACCCACCCTCCGACAGGCAAACACTGAAGCTTTCTTT. Translating it yields CASSQPTLRQANTEAFF.

V is TRBV11-2 and J is TRBJ1-2, with TRBD1 as a possible D gene (6 bases). The germline gives CDR1 SGHAT, CDR2 FQNNGV. V lost 5 bases to trimming and J lost 4 bases, with 17 bases between them. This CDR3 is built from 15 residues. The CDR3 nucleotides are TGTGCCAGCAGCGAACAGGGCTCGAGAGGCTATGGCTACACCTTC. Translating gives CASSEQGSRGYGYTF.

This rearrangement joins TRBV7-2 to TRBJ1-4, with TRBD1 as a possible D gene (6 bases). Germline V gives CDR1 SGHTA, CDR2 FQGNSA. This CDR3 contains 15 residues. V was shortened by 2 bases and J by 2 bases, with 9 bases between the two germline ends. CDR3 sequence: CASSLFGGTNEKLFF. The CDR3, as DNA: TGTGCCAGCAGCTTATTTGGGGGCACTAATGAAAAACTGTTTTTT.

This chain joins TRBV6-1 and TRBJ2-7, with D hard to call. Trimming cost V 2 bases and J 3 bases, with 11 bases left between them. This CDR3 spans 14 amino acids. CDR1 and CDR2 (germline): MNHNS, SASEGT. CDR3 protein: CASSESILNYEQYF. CDR3 DNA: TGTGCCAGCAGTGAATCTATACTCAACTACGAGCAGTACTTC.

This chain connects TRBV29-1 to TRBJ1-2; possible D gene TRBD1, 6 bases. The CDR3 runs to 14 residues. CDR1 is SQVTM, CDR2 ANQGSEA, per germline. V was pared by 0 bases and J by 3 bases, with 11 bases between. The CDR3 DNA sequence: TGCAGCGTTGAAGAGGCAGGGGTCGACTATGGCTACACCTTC. This translates into CSVEEAGVDYGYTF.

This clone was seen a few times. The rearrangement links TRBV11-2 to TRBJ2-1; possible D gene TRBD2, 7 bases. Germline V lookup: CDR1 SGHAT, CDR2 FQNNGV. The V gene lost 1 base and the J gene lost 6 bases, with 13 bases spanning the gap. The CDR3 contains 15 residues. Written as DNA, the CDR3 is TGTGCCAGCAGCTTAGTCGGGGGGCCGCCCAATGAGCAGTTCTTC. This codes for CASSLVGGPPNEQFF. The whole variable domain, filled in from reference TRBV11-2 and TRBJ2-1, reads EAGVAQSPRYKIIEKRQSVAFWCNPISGHATLYWYQQILGQGPKLLIQFQNNGVVDDSQLPKDRFSAERLKGVDSTLKIQPAKLEDSAVYLCASSLVGGPPNEQFFGPGTRLTVL.

The rearrangement uses TRBV3-1 (or the pseudogene TRBV3-2) and TRBJ2-7, with 10 nucleotides matching TRBD2. This CDR3 is 14 amino acids long. V lost 4 bases and J lost 4; bases outside the gene matches: 4. Germline CDR1 reads LGHDT; CDR2 reads YNNKEL (reference sequence). The CDR3: CASSPSGGLYEQYF. CDR3 nucleotide sequence: TGTGCCAGCAGCCCTAGCGGGGGACTTTACGAGCAGTACTTC.

V is TRBV2 and J is TRBJ1-5, with D unclear. CDR1 is SNHLY and CDR2 is FYNNEI in the germline V gene. The V and J ends lost 5 bases and 5 bases respectively, with 25 bases between them. The CDR3 has 18 residues. In DNA, the CDR3 is TGTGCCAGCAGTTTCTTTTCGGGAAGGACCTTTCGGGATCAGCCCCAGCATTTT. It is translated as CASSFFSGRTFRDQPQHF.

This clone was counted once. The gene calls are TRBV7-9 and TRBJ2-5; 8 nucleotides line up with TRBD2. CDR3 length equals 15 residues. Germline V gives CDR1 SEHNR, CDR2 FQNEAQ (reference sequence). J lost 5 bases, V lost 5 bases, and 10 bases had no gene match. The CDR3 coding sequence is TGTGCCAGCAGCGATTACGGGGGGGCCGGGGAGACCCAGTACTTC. Its translation: CASSDYGGAGETQYF. The whole variable domain, remainder taken from reference TRBV7-9 and TRBJ2-5, is DTGVSQNPRHKITKRGQNVTFRCDPISEHNRLYWYRQTLGQGPEFLTYFQNEAQLEKSRLLSDRFSAERPKGSFSTLEIQRTEQGDSAMYLCASSDYGGAGETQYFGPGTRLLVL.

This chain uses TRBV18 with TRBJ2-7, with 8 bases matching TRBD1. J lost 2 bases, V lost 2 bases, and 5 bases had no gene match. The CDR3 extends over 15 amino acids. Germline CDR1 KGHSH, CDR2 LQKENI. CDR3: CASSPGTGLTYEQYF. CDR3 bases: TGTGCCAGCTCACCAGGGACAGGCTTAACCTACGAGCAGTACTTC.

In the case of this clone: Different DNA sequences within this sample yield the same CDR3. V is TRBV6-2 or TRBV6-3 and J is TRBJ2-2; the D gene is possibly TRBD1 (6 bases). V lost 2 bases to trimming and J lost 4 bases, with 8 bases between them. Germline V lookup: CDR1 MNHEY, CDR2 SVGEGT. The CDR3 covers 14 residues. CDR3 amino acids: CASSYSRGTGELFF. As DNA, the CDR3 is TGTGCCAGCAGTTACAGCAGGGGCACCGGGGAGCTGTTTTTT.

This chain joins TRBV11-2 and TRBJ1-2; 7 bases line up with TRBD1. The CDR3 consists of 15 residues. CDR1 is SGHAT and CDR2 is FQNNGV in the germline V gene. The V gene end was trimmed by 1 base and the J gene end by 8 bases; junction bases not matched to a gene: 10. CDR3 bases: TGTGCCAGCAGCTTAGCCCTAACAGGGGCAAGCGGCTACACCTTC. It codes for CASSLALTGASGYTF.